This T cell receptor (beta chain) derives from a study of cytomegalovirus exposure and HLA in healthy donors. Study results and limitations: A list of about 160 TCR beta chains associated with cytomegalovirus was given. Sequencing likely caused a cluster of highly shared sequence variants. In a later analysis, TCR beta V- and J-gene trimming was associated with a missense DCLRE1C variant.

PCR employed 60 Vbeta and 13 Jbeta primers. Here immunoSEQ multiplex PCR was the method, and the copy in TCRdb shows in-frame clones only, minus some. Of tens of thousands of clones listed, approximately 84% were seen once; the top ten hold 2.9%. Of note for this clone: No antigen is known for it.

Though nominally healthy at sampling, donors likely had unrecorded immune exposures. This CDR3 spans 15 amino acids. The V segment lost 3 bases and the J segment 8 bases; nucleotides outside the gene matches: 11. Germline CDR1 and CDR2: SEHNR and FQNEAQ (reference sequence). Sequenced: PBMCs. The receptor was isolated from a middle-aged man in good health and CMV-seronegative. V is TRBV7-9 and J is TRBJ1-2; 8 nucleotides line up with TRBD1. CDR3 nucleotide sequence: TGTGCCAGCAGCTTGATTGTCGCTAGGACAGGGGGCTACACCTTC. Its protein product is CASSLIVARTGGYTF.